The T cell receptor (beta chain) described here comes from a study of OX40 agonist ivuxolimab in advanced cancers. The study's findings and limits: Relative to CD4+ cells, CD8+ T cells on average had more expanded clones.

The germline V gene encodes CDR1 MDHEN and CDR2 SYDVKM. This CDR3 has 14 amino acids. With 5 bases removed from V and 0 bases from J, the gap between germline ends came to 8 bases. Turning to this clone: Its antigen is not identified.

Sequenced by immunoSEQ multiplex PCR; TCRdb stores in-frame clones only, minus some. The data hold some 20,000 clones, with under 75% observed a single time. J is TRBJ1-5 and V is TRBV28, with D maybe TRBD1 (6 bases). The sample consisted of CD4+ or CD8+ T cells sorted from blood, taken in a trial of the OX40 agonist ivuxolimab. This receptor was taken from an adult with an advanced solid tumor such as melanoma, head and neck, liver or kidney cancer. The CDR3 DNA is TGTGCCAGCAGTAGGGGGGTTAGCAATCAGCCCCAGCATTTT. As protein: CASSRGVSNQPQHF.